This is a list of T cell receptor beta chains from one sample in a study of cytomegalovirus exposure and HLA in healthy donors. Produced via immunoSEQ multiplex PCR; TCRdb's table is partial and in-frame only. Of some 170,000 clones in the sample, roughly 85% are singletons; the top ten hold almost 6.5%. The specimen sequenced was PBMCs. The receptor set was obtained from a man aged 35 to 55 in good health and CMV-seropositive. The CDR3 runs from the conserved cysteine through the conserved F or W. D genes are given only for firm matches. The size field is filled for only some rows; it gives once, few, many or a size class.

TGTGCCAGCAGCTTTCCGGGACAGGGTAAAACTGAAGCTTTCTTT,CASSFPGQGKTEAFF,TRBD1,.,TRBV11-1,TRBJ1-1
TGTGCCAGCAGCTTAGGTTGGCACCCGGCGGGCGAAAAACTGTTTTTT,CASSLGWHPAGEKLFF,.,.,TRBV7-2,TRBJ1-4
TGTGCCAGCAGTGACTCGGGCGGGGGCACAGATACGCAGTATTTT,CASSDSGGGTDTQYF,.,.,TRBV6-4,TRBJ2-3
TGTGCCAGCAGCCAGCGACAGGGAATTTCTTTCTTT,CASSQRQGISFF,TRBD1,.,TRBV7-8,TRBJ1-1
TGTGCCAGCAGGGGAGGTGTTAGCACAGATACGCAGTATTTT,CASRGGVSTDTQYF,.,.,TRBV5-4,TRBJ2-3
TGCAGTGCTCTCTCCTTTGAGCAGTTCTTC,CSALSFEQFF,.,.,TRBV20-1,TRBJ2-1
TGTGCCAGCAGCTCAGCGGGAGGTAACAATGAGCAGTTCTTC,CASSSAGGNNEQFF,TRBD2,.,TRBV7-8,TRBJ2-1
TGTGCCAGCAGTCACACAGGAAGCGAGCAGTACTTC,CASSHTGSEQYF,.,.,TRBV27,TRBJ2-7
TGTGCCAGCTCCCGGACAGGGATCGACCTAAGAGGGGCCAACGGCCTGACTTTC,CASSRTGIDLRGANGLTF,TRBD1,.,TRBV27,TRBJ2-6
TGTGCCAGCAGGTGGGGAGGGGAAGGTGAAAAACTGTTTTTT,CASRWGGEGEKLFF,.,.,TRBV27,TRBJ1-4
TGTGCCAGCAGTGAAGCATCAGGGGCCTATGGCTACACCTTC,CASSEASGAYGYTF,.,few,TRBV6-1,TRBJ1-2
TGTGCCAGCAGCCACGGACTAGCGGGGTCCTACGAGCAGTACTTC,CASSHGLAGSYEQYF,TRBD2,.,TRBV7-2,TRBJ2-7
TGTGCCAGTAGTATGGTACTAGGTTCAGAGCAGTACTTC,CASSMVLGSEQYF,.,once,TRBV19,TRBJ2-7
TGTGCCAGCAGCCAGGACAGTGGAGCCGGGGAGCTGTTTTTT,CASSQDSGAGELFF,.,.,TRBV5-4,TRBJ2-2
TGCGCCAGCAGCTTGGCCGGGGACACCGGGGAGCTGTTTTTT,CASSLAGDTGELFF,.,.,TRBV5-1,TRBJ2-2
TGTGCCAGCAGCTTGGTACAGGTGGAAAAACTGTTTTTT,CASSLVQVEKLFF,.,.,TRBV5-6,TRBJ1-4
TGCGCCAGCAGCTTGGGTTACGGGACAGGGAATGAAAAACTGTTTTTT,CASSLGYGTGNEKLFF,TRBD1,few,TRBV5-1,TRBJ1-4
TGCGCCAGCAGCTTTACGAGCGGGAGGTACAATGAGCAGTTCTTC,CASSFTSGRYNEQFF,TRBD2,.,TRBV5-1,TRBJ2-1
TGTGCCAGTAGTATAGGGCAGGAATATGGCTACACCTTC,CASSIGQEYGYTF,.,few,TRBV19,TRBJ1-2
TGTGCCAGCAGTTACTCGATCAGACGACAAGATGAGCAGTTCTTC,CASSYSIRRQDEQFF,.,.,TRBV6-6,TRBJ2-1
TGTGCCAGCAGCTTGGGGGGCCAGGGGGCAAGCAATCAGCCCCAGCATTTT,CASSLGGQGASNQPQHF,TRBD1,.,TRBV5-4,TRBJ1-5
TGTGCCAGCAGCTTCGCTGGGGCCCTGAACACTGAAGCTTTCTTT,CASSFAGALNTEAFF,.,.,TRBV5-4,TRBJ1-1
TGTGCCAGCACGCCGGACAGGAGAAGAATTAACTATGGCTACACCTTC,CASTPDRRRINYGYTF,TRBD1,once,TRBV5-8,TRBJ1-2
TGCAGTGCTTGGGGAGGCACTGAAGCTTTCTTT,CSAWGGTEAFF,.,.,TRBV20-1,TRBJ1-1
TGTGCCAGCAGTTTACCGCCTAGCACAAACAATGAGCAGTTCTTC,CASSLPPSTNNEQFF,.,.,TRBV28,TRBJ2-1
TGTGCCAGCACCACCGGGACAGGTTTTAATCAGCCCCAGCATTTT,CASTTGTGFNQPQHF,TRBD1,.,TRBV28,TRBJ1-5
TGTGCCAGCAGCATTCGGGGGGGCAGCACTGAAGCTTTCTTT,CASSIRGGSTEAFF,.,.,TRBV7-3,TRBJ1-1
TGTGCCTGGCACCGACAGGCCCCGGATGGCTACACCTTC,CAWHRQAPDGYTF,.,.,TRBV30,TRBJ1-2
TGTGCCAGCAGCTTGACATCCGGGACAGGGGCCTACAATGAGCAGTTCTTC,CASSLTSGTGAYNEQFF,TRBD1,.,TRBV5-5,TRBJ2-1
TGCGCCAGCAGCCCAGGGGCGTCCTCCGGGGAGCTGTTTTTT,CASSPGASSGELFF,.,.,TRBV5-1,TRBJ2-2
TGTGCCAGCAGTTACTCGAAGGGGGTCCTCCCCTACGAGCAGTACTTC,CASSYSKGVLPYEQYF,.,few,TRBV6-6,TRBJ2-7
TGTGCCAGCAGTTTAGGGGGAGCCACTAACACTGAAGCTTTCTTT,CASSLGGATNTEAFF,.,.,TRBV6-6,TRBJ1-1
TGTGCCTGGAGTGTACAATCTAGCGGGAGACATGAGCAGTTCTTC,CAWSVQSSGRHEQFF,TRBD2,.,TRBV30,TRBJ2-1
TGTGCCAGCTCACAGGCCGAGGCTCTCTACGAGCAGTACTTC,CASSQAEALYEQYF,.,.,TRBV18,TRBJ2-7
TGTGCCAGCAGTTGGGACAGGGGGTCAAATCAGCCCCAGCATTTT,CASSWDRGSNQPQHF,TRBD1,.,TRBV6-1,TRBJ1-5
TGTGCCAGCAGCCCCGGGGGCTACGAGCAGTACTTC,CASSPGGYEQYF,.,.,TRBV5-6,TRBJ2-7
TGTGCCAGCAGCCAGGACTTGGGCTATGGCTACACCTTC,CASSQDLGYGYTF,.,.,TRBV11-3,TRBJ1-2
TGTGCCTGGAGTGTTACTAGCGGGAGTTACAATGAGCAGTTCTTC,CAWSVTSGSYNEQFF,TRBD2,.,TRBV30,TRBJ2-1
TGCGCCAGCAGTCAGGGCTTTCCGGTCGGTGAGCAGTTCTTC,CASSQGFPVGEQFF,.,few,TRBV23-1,TRBJ2-1
TGTGCCAGTAGTCCCGACAGGGGGCAGGCGTCCTACGAGCAGTACTTC,CASSPDRGQASYEQYF,TRBD1,few,TRBV19,TRBJ2-7
TGCGCCAGCAGCTTCCTGACTAGCGGGAGTTTGAATGAGCAGTTCTTC,CASSFLTSGSLNEQFF,TRBD2,few,TRBV5-1,TRBJ2-1
TGTGCCAGCAGCTTATCACAGGGGGCCGGCTACACCTTC,CASSLSQGAGYTF,TRBD1,.,TRBV7-9,TRBJ1-2
.,CASSSSGRRGTEAFF,.,.,TRBV28,TRBJ1-1
TGTGCCAGTAGTCCGGACAGGGTGAACACTGAAGCTTTCTTT,CASSPDRVNTEAFF,TRBD1,.,TRBV19,TRBJ1-1
TGTGCCAGCAGCTCCCCGCCTAGAGTTTACGAGCAGTACTTC,CASSSPPRVYEQYF,.,.,TRBV7-9,TRBJ2-7